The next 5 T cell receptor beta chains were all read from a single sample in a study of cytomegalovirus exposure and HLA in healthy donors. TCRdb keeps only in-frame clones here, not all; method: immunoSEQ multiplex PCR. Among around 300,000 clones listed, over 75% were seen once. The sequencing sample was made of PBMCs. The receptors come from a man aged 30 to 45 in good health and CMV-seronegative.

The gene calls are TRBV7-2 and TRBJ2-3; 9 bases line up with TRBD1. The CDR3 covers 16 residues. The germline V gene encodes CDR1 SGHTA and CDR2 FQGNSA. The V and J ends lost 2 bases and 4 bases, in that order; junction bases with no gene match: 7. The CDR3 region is CASSLLPQGAADTQYF. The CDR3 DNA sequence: TGTGCCAGCAGCTTACTCCCACAGGGGGCAGCAGATACGCAGTATTTT.

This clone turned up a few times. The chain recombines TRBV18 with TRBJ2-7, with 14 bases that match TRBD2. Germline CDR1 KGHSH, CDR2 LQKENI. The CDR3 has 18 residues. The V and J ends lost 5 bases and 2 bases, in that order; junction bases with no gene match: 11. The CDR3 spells CASSSASPGLAGAYEQYF. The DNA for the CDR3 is TGTGCCAGCTCATCAGCGAGTCCGGGACTAGCGGGGGCCTACGAGCAGTACTTC.

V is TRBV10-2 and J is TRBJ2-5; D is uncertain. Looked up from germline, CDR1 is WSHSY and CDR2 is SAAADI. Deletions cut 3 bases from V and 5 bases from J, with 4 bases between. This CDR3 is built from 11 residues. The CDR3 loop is CASSEEETQYF. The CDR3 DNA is TGCGCCAGCAGTGAAGAGGAGACCCAGTACTTC.

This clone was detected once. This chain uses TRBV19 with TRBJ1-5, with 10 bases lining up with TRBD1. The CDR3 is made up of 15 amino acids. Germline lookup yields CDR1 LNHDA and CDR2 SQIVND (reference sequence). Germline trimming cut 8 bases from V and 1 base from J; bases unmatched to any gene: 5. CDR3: CASDRGQISNQPQHF. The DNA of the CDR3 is TGTGCCAGTGACAGGGGGCAGATCAGCAATCAGCCCCAGCATTTT. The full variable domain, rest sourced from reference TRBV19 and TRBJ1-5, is DGGITQSPKYLFRKEGQNVTLSCEQNLNHDAMYWYRQDPGQGLRLIYYSQIVNDFQKGDIAEGYSVSREKKESFPLTVTSAQKNPTAFYLCASDRGQISNQPQHFGDGTRLSIL.

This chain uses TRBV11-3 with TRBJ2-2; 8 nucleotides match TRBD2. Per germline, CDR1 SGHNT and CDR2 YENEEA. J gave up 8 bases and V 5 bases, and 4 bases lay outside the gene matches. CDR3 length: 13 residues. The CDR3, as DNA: TGTGCCAGCAGCCGGCGGGGGGAAGGGGAGCTGTTTTTT. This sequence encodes CASSRRGEGELFF.